What follows are 17 T cell receptor beta chains derived from one specimen sequenced in a study of cytomegalovirus exposure and HLA in healthy donors. The PCR had 60 Vbeta and 13 Jbeta primers. Here immunoSEQ multiplex PCR was the method, and the copy in TCRdb shows in-frame clones only, minus some. The table includes fewer than 110,000 clones, roughly four fifths detected once. The sequenced sample consisted of PBMCs. Every receptor here comes from a man aged 45-65 years in good health and CMV-seronegative.

The chain couples TRBV7-9 to TRBJ1-5, with 7 bases lining up with TRBD1. CDR3 length: 15 residues. The J segment lost 2 bases and the V segment lost 6 bases, leaving 7 bases of the junction unmatched. Germline assignment: CDR1 SEHNR and CDR2 FQNEAQ (reference sequence). CDR3 amino acids: CASSSQGGGNQPQHF. For the CDR3, the DNA is TGTGCCAGCAGTTCCCAGGGGGGAGGCAATCAGCCCCAGCATTTT.

The chain employs TRBV29-1 and TRBJ2-2; D is uncertain. This CDR3 spans 12 amino acids. Germline lookup yields CDR1 SQVTM and CDR2 ANQGSEA. V was clipped by 0 bases and J by 6 bases, with 5 bases between them. As DNA, the CDR3 is TGCAGCGTTGAAGATATCCCCGGGGAGCTGTTTTTT. It translates to CSVEDIPGELFF.

J is TRBJ1-1 and V is TRBV7-2, with TRBD1 matching 8 bases. This CDR3 spans 15 amino acids. After removal of 2 bases from V and 0 bases from J, the junction contained 2 bases not matched to a gene. CDR1 is SGHTA, CDR2 FQGNSA, per germline. The CDR3 is CASSLSRGLNTEAFF. CDR3 DNA sequence: TGTGCCAGCAGCTTAAGCAGGGGGCTGAACACTGAAGCTTTCTTT. Combining the CDR3 with reference TRBV7-2 and TRBJ1-1 gives the whole variable domain GAGVSQSPSNKVTEKGKDVELRCDPISGHTALYWYRQSLGQGLEFLIYFQGNSAPDKSGLPSDRFSAERTGGSVSTLTIQRTQQEDSAVYLCASSLSRGLNTEAFFGQGTRLTVV.

This clone was detected a few times. CDR3 nucleotide sequence: TGTGCCAGCAGTTATCGGGAAACTGAAGCTTTCTTT. It specifies CASSYRETEAFF. The V gene is TRBV6-6, the J gene TRBJ1-1; D gene uncertain. The CDR3 totals 12 residues. The V gene's germline CDR1 is MNHNY and CDR2 SVGAGI (reference sequence). V was pared by 3 bases and J by 5 bases, with 7 bases between.

The CDR3 sequence: CASSQGGGLYEQYF. In nucleotides, the CDR3 is TGCGCCAGCAGCCAAGGCGGGGGCCTTTACGAGCAGTACTTC. The chain employs TRBV4-1 and TRBJ2-7, with D perhaps matching TRBD2 (7 bases). The CDR3 has 14 residues. The V end lost 1 base, the J end lost 4 bases, and 11 bases lay between the germline ends. Germline assignment: CDR1 MGHRA and CDR2 YSYEKL.

The V gene is TRBV11-2, the J gene TRBJ2-6; D gene uncertain. The germline gives CDR1 SGHAT, CDR2 FQNNGV. Trimming removed 5 bases at V and 4 bases at J, with 12 bases between. This CDR3 region has 15 residues. This CDR3 is CASSADSTGANVLTF. The CDR3 DNA follows: TGTGCCAGCAGCGCTGATTCAACAGGGGCCAACGTCCTGACTTTC.

The J gene is TRBJ2-5, the V gene TRBV14; TRBD2 aligns across 9 bases. This CDR3 spans 19 amino acids. V shed 0 bases, J shed 4 bases, and the junction held 15 bases outside the gene matches. Germline CDR1 SGHDN, CDR2 FVKESK. The CDR3 DNA reads TGTGCCAGCAGCCAAGAGGGGAAGGTAGCGGGGGCAAGAAGAGAGACCCAGTACTTC. Protein: CASSQEGKVAGARRETQYF. Full variable domain (missing parts from reference TRBV14 and TRBJ2-5): EAGVTQFPSHSVIEKGQTVTLRCDPISGHDNLYWYRRVMGKEIKFLLHFVKESKQDESGMPNNRFLAERTGGTYSTLKVQPAELEDSGVYFCASSQEGKVAGARRETQYFGPGTRLLVL.

The rearrangement links TRBV9 to TRBJ1-1; TRBD1 is a possible D gene (6 bases). The CDR3 is 13 amino acids. Germline CDR1 reads SGDLS; CDR2 reads YYNGEE. V lost 1 base and J 4 bases, leaving 8 bases between the germline ends. CDR3 sequence (DNA): TGTGCCAGCAGCGTAACAGGGATCACTGAAGCTTTCTTT. This gives the protein CASSVTGITEAFF.

The gene calls are TRBV27 and TRBJ2-5, with TRBD1 as a possible D gene (6 bases). The ends were cut back, 1 base at V and 4 bases at J, with 13 bases in the middle. The CDR3 length is 15 residues. Germline CDR1 and CDR2: MNHEY and SMNVEV (reference sequence). CDR3 sequence: CASSLYGGAGETQYF. CDR3 DNA: TGTGCCAGCAGTTTATATGGGGGCGCGGGAGAGACCCAGTACTTC.

This sequence joins TRBV30 and TRBJ1-2; D is ambiguous. V was shortened by 0 bases and J by 8 bases, with 13 bases between the two germline ends. The CDR3 length is 13 residues. The germline V gene encodes CDR1 GTSNPN and CDR2 SVGIG (reference sequence). CDR3 in DNA: TGTGCCTGGAGTGTGGCGGAATACGGGGGCTACACCTTC. This gives the protein CAWSVAEYGGYTF. The full variable domain, rest sourced from reference TRBV30 and TRBJ1-2, is SQTIHQWPATLVQPVGSPLSLECTVEGTSNPNLYWYRQAAGRGLQLLFYSVGIGQISSEVPQNLSASRPQDRQFILSSKKLLLSDSGFYLCAWSVAEYGGYTFGSGTRLTVV.

The J gene is TRBJ2-1, the V gene TRBV5-1; 12 bases line up with TRBD2. The V segment lost 6 bases and the J segment 7 bases; nucleotides outside the gene matches: 5. Germline loops: CDR1 SGHRS, CDR2 YFSETQ. This CDR3 spans 14 amino acids. The CDR3 bases are TGCGCCAGCACTGTGACTAGCGGGAGTAATGAGCAGTTCTTC. This encodes CASTVTSGSNEQFF.

The chain couples TRBV2 to TRBJ2-5; tentative D call: TRBD2 (6 bases). The CDR3 has 15 residues. The germline CDR1 and CDR2 sequences are SNHLY and FYNNEI. Between the trimmed V and J ends, which lost 4 bases and 5 bases, there was a span of 17 bases. CDR3 nucleotide sequence: TGTGCCAGCAGTGCATTATCACGGGGAGGCGAGACCCAGTACTTC. It is translated as CASSALSRGGETQYF.

On this clone itself: Germline and junction disagree at one end, which may indicate a read error. The chain combines TRBV7-9 with TRBJ2-2, with D maybe TRBD2 (5 bases). The CDR3 runs 15 residues. Looked up from germline, CDR1 is SEHNR and CDR2 is FQNEAQ (reference sequence). In DNA form, the CDR3 reads TGTTCCAGCAGCTTAAGCGGCTCCTTGGCCGGGGAGCTGTTTTTT. This translates into CSSSLSGSLAGELFF. The full variable domain, with the rest looked up from reference TRBV7-9 and TRBJ2-2, is DTGVSQNPRHKITKRGQNVTFRCDPISEHNRLYWYRQTLGQGPEFLTYFQNEAQLEKSRLLSDRFSAERPKGSFSTLEIQRTEQGDSAMYLCSSSLSGSLAGELFFGEGSRLTVL.

The chain links TRBV9 to TRBJ2-5, with 7 bases that match TRBD1. The germline V gene has CDR1 SGDLS and CDR2 YYNGEE. This CDR3 has 15 residues. J was trimmed by 7 bases and V by 3 bases; bases with no gene match: 12. The CDR3 coding sequence is TGTGCCAGCAGCGGTGAGACAGGGCGAATAGGGACCCAGTACTTC. As protein: CASSGETGRIGTQYF.

The chain links TRBV15 to TRBJ2-5, with a tentative D call TRBD1 (6 bases). The V end lost 8 bases, the J end lost 5 bases, and 18 bases lay between the germline ends. CDR1 is LNHNV and CDR2 is YYDKDF in the germline V gene (reference sequence). The CDR3 is 14 amino acids. This CDR3 is CATHGGPQGETQYF. Written as DNA, the CDR3 is TGTGCCACCCATGGGGGACCCCAGGGGGAGACCCAGTACTTC.

J is TRBJ2-2 and V is TRBV4-2; D is ambiguous. V lost 0 bases, J lost 3 bases, and 5 bases lay in between. The CDR3 runs to 14 residues. The germline CDR1 and CDR2 sequences are LGHNA and YNFKEQ. CDR3 coding DNA: TGTGCCAGCAGCCAAGAACGGGACACCGGGGAGCTGTTTTTT. Amino acid sequence: CASSQERDTGELFF.

This chain links TRBV6-1 with TRBJ2-1; TRBD2 agrees at 8 bases. With 6 bases clipped from V and 7 bases from J, the junction kept 8 bases outside the gene matches. The CDR3 loop spans 14 amino acids. Germline lookup yields CDR1 MNHNS and CDR2 SASEGT. Written as DNA, the CDR3 is TGTGCCAGCAGAGGACTAGCTTTGGGTAATGAGCAGTTCTTC. This gives the protein CASRGLALGNEQFF.